This TCR beta chain was recorded in a study of T cell responses to AZD1222 COVID-19 vaccine. General study points: Clonal diversity may have been underestimated in mostly white British donors.

Profiling relied on immunoSEQ multiplex PCR, and the TCRdb table lists in-frame clones only, not all of them. This table has over 100,000 clones, roughly 90% appearing once. Germline V gene sequence: CDR1 LGHNA, CDR2 YSLEER. V lost 4 bases, J lost 0 bases, and 10 bases stayed unmatched. The CDR3 has 18 amino acids. This clone showed up just once. Its antigen remains unidentified. The clonotype originates from an adult in good health. V and J are TRBV4-3 and TRBJ2-3, with 10 bases identical to TRBD2. The source was peripheral blood, collected on day 0 of AZD1222 vaccination. The CDR3: CASSRGLAVDPSTDTQYF. The CDR3 DNA sequence: TGCGCCAGCAGCCGAGGACTAGCGGTGGATCCTAGCACAGATACGCAGTATTTT.